Presented here are 5 T cell receptor beta chains from one specimen sequenced in a study of T cell repertoires in Merkel cell carcinoma. Only in-frame clones appear in the TCRdb table, and some are missing; sequencing was by immunoSEQ multiplex PCR. The repertoire has around 14,000 clones, 76% of them found once; the top ten carry 17%. Sequenced material: tumor tissue. These receptors were taken from an adult with Merkel cell carcinoma.

The chain joins TRBV5-6 to TRBJ2-1, with D possibly matching TRBD1 (6 bases). Germline V gene data show CDR1 as SGHDT and CDR2 as YYEEEE. Between the trimmed V and J ends, which lost 0 bases and 9 bases, there was a span of 13 bases. The length of the CDR3 is 14 residues. CDR3 bases: TGTGCCAGCAGCTTGGTCCCGCAAGGGGGTGAGCAGTTCTTC. Translated, it gives CASSLVPQGGEQFF.

The chain is built from TRBV25-1 and TRBJ1-4; 8 nucleotides match TRBD1. Germline trimming cut 5 bases from V and 6 bases from J; bases unmatched to any gene: 8. From germline, CDR1 is MGHDK and CDR2 SYGVNS. The CDR3 runs to 15 residues. CDR3 loop: CASSNPGQEDEKLFF. The CDR3 DNA follows: TGTGCCAGCAGTAACCCGGGACAGGAGGATGAAAAACTGTTTTTT.

This clone has just a few counts. V is TRBV19 and J is TRBJ2-2; 12 bases are a match to TRBD2. The length of the CDR3 is 20 residues. V shed 5 bases and J 0 bases; nucleotides not matched to a gene: 13. Germline V CDR1 and CDR2: LNHDA, SQIVND (reference sequence). The CDR3 protein is CASSSLVLAGGPPNTGELFF. The CDR3 nucleotides read TGTGCCAGTAGTTCCCTCGTGCTAGCGGGAGGGCCGCCGAACACCGGGGAGCTGTTTTTT.

The rearrangement uses TRBV4-1 and TRBJ1-1; tentatively, D is TRBD1 (5 bases). The CDR3 has 13 residues. V was cut by 4 bases and J by 3 bases, with 9 bases left in between. Per germline, CDR1 MGHRA and CDR2 YSYEKL. As DNA, the CDR3 is TGCGCCAGCAGCCGAGGGGTTGACACTGAAGCTTTCTTT. This encodes CASSRGVDTEAFF.

The rearrangement links TRBV2 to TRBJ2-2, with 10 bases aligning to TRBD1. The CDR3 is 14 amino acids. Germline V gene lookup returns CDR1 SNHLY and CDR2 FYNNEI. The V segment lost 9 bases and the J segment 7 bases; nucleotides outside the gene matches: 8. CDR3 in amino acids: CASQGQGYGGELFF. Here the CDR3 DNA reads TGTGCCAGTCAGGGACAGGGGTACGGCGGGGAGCTGTTTTTT. Full variable domain (missing parts from reference TRBV2 and TRBJ2-2): EPEVTQTPSHQVTQMGQEVILRCVPISNHLYFYWYRQILGQKVEFLVSFYNNEISEKSEIFDDQFSVERPDGSNFTLKIRSTKLEDSAMYFCASQGQGYGGELFFGEGSRLTVL.